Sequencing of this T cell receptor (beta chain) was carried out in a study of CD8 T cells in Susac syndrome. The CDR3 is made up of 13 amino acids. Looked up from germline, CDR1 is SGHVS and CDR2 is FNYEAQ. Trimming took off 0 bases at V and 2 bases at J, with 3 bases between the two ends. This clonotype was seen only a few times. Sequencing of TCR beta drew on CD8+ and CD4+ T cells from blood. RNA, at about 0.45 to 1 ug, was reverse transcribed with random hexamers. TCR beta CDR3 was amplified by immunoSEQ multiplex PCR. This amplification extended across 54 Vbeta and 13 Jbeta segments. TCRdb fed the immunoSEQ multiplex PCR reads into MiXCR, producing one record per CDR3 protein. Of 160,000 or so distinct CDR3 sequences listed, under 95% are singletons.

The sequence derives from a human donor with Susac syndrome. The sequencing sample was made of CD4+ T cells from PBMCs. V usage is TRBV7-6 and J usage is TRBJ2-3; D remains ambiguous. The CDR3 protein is CASSLAATDTQYF. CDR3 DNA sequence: TGTGCCAGCAGCTTAGCGGCCACAGATACGCAGTATTTT.